The present entry profiles one TCR beta chain with its context. The antigen remains undetermined. Pooled in the analysis were second doses at about 4 or about 12 weeks. This CDR3 comprises 15 residues. V was clipped by 8 bases and J by 2 bases, with 16 bases between them. From germline, CDR1 is MNHEY and CDR2 SVGAGI. The protocol was immunoSEQ multiplex PCR, while the TCRdb copy is restricted to in-frame clones and leaves out a portion. The sample has over 90,000 clones, roughly 90% seen once. This record comes from a study of T cell responses to AZD1222 COVID-19 vaccine. General study points: Repertoires were collected only later (after the peak T cell response had occurred). Nearly half of spike-specific TCRs reportedly go after variant regions that carry no mutations.

The material was peripheral blood, obtained 28 days after the second AZD1222 dose. This receptor was obtained from an adult who received the AZD1222 COVID-19 vaccine. The genes are TRBV6-5 and TRBJ2-1; D might be TRBD1 or TRBD2, each matching 5 bases. CDR3 nucleotides: TGTGCCAGCTCCCTCCTGAGGGGCGCCTACAATGAGCAGTTCTTC. Encoded protein: CASSLLRGAYNEQFF.